The 9 T cell receptor beta chains below come from one sample, sequenced in a study of cytomegalovirus exposure and HLA in healthy donors. This PCR relied on a set of 60 Vbeta primers and 13 Jbeta primers. Profiling relied on immunoSEQ multiplex PCR, and the TCRdb table lists in-frame clones only, not all of them. The repertoire holds some 150,000 clones, about 70% seen once, with approximately 2.3% in the top ten. Sequencing input: PBMCs. The receptors here all came from an older woman in good health and CMV-seropositive.

The V call is TRBV19, the J call TRBJ1-2; D not certain. Trimming removed 2 bases at V and 2 bases at J, with 6 bases between. CDR1 is LNHDA, CDR2 SQIVND, per germline (reference sequence). The CDR3 is 13 residues long. The CDR3 is CASSITVNYGYTF. Here the CDR3 DNA reads TGTGCCAGTAGTATAACGGTGAACTATGGCTACACCTTC.

This clone was seen only a few times. The chain is built from TRBV7-9 and TRBJ2-7; a weak D match, TRBD2 (5 bases). The V and J ends lost 4 bases and 6 bases respectively, with 16 bases between them. Germline values: CDR1 SEHNR, CDR2 FQNEAQ (reference sequence). The CDR3 totals 14 residues. In nucleotides, the CDR3 is TGTGCCAGCAGCTCTAACGGGGTTGGTGGCGAGCAGTACTTC. It translates to CASSSNGVGGEQYF.

V is TRBV4-1 and J is TRBJ2-7, with 11 bases lining up with TRBD2. The CDR3 extends over 20 amino acids. The V segment lost 2 bases and the J segment 0 bases; nucleotides outside the gene matches: 15. The germline V gene encodes CDR1 MGHRA and CDR2 YSYEKL. This chain's CDR3 is CASSQHTGTSGYSLSYEQYF. The DNA of the CDR3 is TGCGCCAGCAGCCAACATACCGGGACTAGCGGATATTCACTCTCCTACGAGCAGTACTTC.

The chain employs TRBV28 and TRBJ2-2; 12 nucleotides align to TRBD1. J was trimmed by 4 bases and V by 5 bases; bases with no gene match: 8. Germline CDR1 and CDR2: MDHEN and SYDVKM. The CDR3 consists of 17 residues. The DNA for the CDR3 is TGTGCCAGCAGTACCACCGGGACAGGGGGCTTCACCGGGGAGCTGTTTTTT. The encoded protein is CASSTTGTGGFTGELFF.

The chain joins TRBV28 to TRBJ1-2; no reliable D call. The germline V gene has CDR1 MDHEN and CDR2 SYDVKM. Trimming pared 4 bases from V and 4 bases from J, leaving 13 bases between. The CDR3 consists of 14 residues. In DNA form, the CDR3 reads TGTGCCAGCAGTTACCTCGGGCGGGGCTATGGCTACACCTTC. Residues: CASSYLGRGYGYTF.

This rearrangement joins TRBV5-4 to TRBJ2-2; 9 bases agree with TRBD1. V gave up 1 base and J gave up 1 base; unmatched junction bases: 2. The CDR3 sequence is 16 residues long. Germline CDR1 and CDR2: SGHNT and YYREEE (reference sequence). The CDR3 DNA sequence: TGTGCCAGCAGCTTGAGACAGGGGGGGAACACCGGGGAGCTGTTTTTT. Protein product: CASSLRQGGNTGELFF. Drawing the rest from reference TRBV5-4 and TRBJ2-2, the complete variable domain is ETGVTQSPTHLIKTRGQQVTLRCSSQSGHNTVSWYQQALGQGPQFIFQYYREEENGRGNFPPRFSGLQFPNYSSELNVNALELDDSALYLCASSLRQGGNTGELFFGEGSRLTVL.

CDR3 residues: CASSDPSPYVDRFTVHYGYTF. CDR3 DNA sequence: TGTGCCAGTAGTGATCCGTCCCCCTACGTTGACAGGTTCACAGTCCACTATGGCTACACCTTC. This chain uses TRBV19 with TRBJ1-2, with D possibly matching TRBD1 (6 bases). This CDR3 is 21 amino acids long. V lost 5 bases to trimming and J lost 3 bases, with 34 bases between them. The germline V gene has CDR1 LNHDA and CDR2 SQIVND (reference sequence).

V is TRBV28 and J is TRBJ1-1, with 9 bases lining up with TRBD1. V lost 5 bases and J lost 1; bases outside the gene matches: 8. Germline-derived CDR1 and CDR2 are MDHEN and SYDVKM. The CDR3 totals 16 residues. The CDR3 DNA follows: TGTGCCAGCAGTCAGGGGGGGGGACAGGGGAACACTGAAGCTTTCTTT. It codes for CASSQGGGQGNTEAFF.

This rearrangement joins TRBV28 to TRBJ2-3; D remains ambiguous. Trimming removed 6 bases at V and 0 bases at J, with 13 bases between. The germline gives CDR1 MDHEN, CDR2 SYDVKM. The CDR3 totals 15 residues. The CDR3 DNA reads as TGTGCCAGCAGGCGGAAGCCACTTAGCACAGATACGCAGTATTTT. Translated, it gives CASRRKPLSTDTQYF.